This T cell receptor beta chain was identified during a study of T cell responses to AZD1222 COVID-19 vaccine. Study in general: Whether given at about 4 or about 12 weeks, second doses were pooled.

Study conclusions and caveats: A rise in Spike-specific TCR breadth and depth followed two AZD1222 doses. Among spike-specific TCRs, nearly half reportedly target unmutated variant regions.

Comment on this clone: What it recognizes is unknown.

This table comes from immunoSEQ multiplex PCR, and its TCRdb copy is limited to in-frame clones, with some not included. The sample comprises over 100,000 clones, approximately 88% of which are singletons, and about 8.7% rests with the top ten. The CDR3 consists of 16 residues. Germline values: CDR1 MNHEY, CDR2 SVGEGT. Trimming cost V 5 bases and J 5 bases; bases outside gene matches: 8. This material consisted of peripheral blood, taken on day 0 of AZD1222 vaccination. V gene TRBV6-2 or TRBV6-3 combines with J gene TRBJ1-5; TRBD1 matches 11 bases. The source of this sequence is an adult in good health. The CDR3 DNA reads TGTGCCAGCAGTCCCCTGAGGACAGGGGGCGATCAGCCCCAGCATTTT. Protein sequence: CASSPLRTGGDQPQHF.